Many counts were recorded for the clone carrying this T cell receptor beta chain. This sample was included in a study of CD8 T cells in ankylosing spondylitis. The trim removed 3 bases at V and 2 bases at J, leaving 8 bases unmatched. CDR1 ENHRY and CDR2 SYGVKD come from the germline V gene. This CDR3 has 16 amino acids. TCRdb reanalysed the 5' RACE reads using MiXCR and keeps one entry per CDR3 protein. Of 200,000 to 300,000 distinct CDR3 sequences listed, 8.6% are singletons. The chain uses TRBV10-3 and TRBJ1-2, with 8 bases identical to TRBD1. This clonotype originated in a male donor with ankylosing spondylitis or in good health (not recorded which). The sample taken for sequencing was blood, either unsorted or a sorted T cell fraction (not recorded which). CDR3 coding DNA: TGTGCCATCAGTGACCATGACAGGGGATCGAACTATGGCTACACCTTC. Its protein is CAISDHDRGSNYGYTF.